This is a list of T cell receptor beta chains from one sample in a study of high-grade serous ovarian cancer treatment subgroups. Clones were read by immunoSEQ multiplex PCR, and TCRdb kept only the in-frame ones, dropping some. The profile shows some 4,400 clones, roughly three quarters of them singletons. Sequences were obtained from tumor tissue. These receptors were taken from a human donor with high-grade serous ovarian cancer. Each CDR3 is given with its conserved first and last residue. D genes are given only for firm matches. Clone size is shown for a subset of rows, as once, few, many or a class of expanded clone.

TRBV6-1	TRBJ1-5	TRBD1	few	CASSVWTGDQPQHF	TGTGCCAGCAGTGTCTGGACAGGCGATCAGCCCCAGCATTTT
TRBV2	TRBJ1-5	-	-	CASRASQGWQPQHF	TGTGCCAGCAGAGCGTCACAGGGTTGGCAGCCCCAGCATTTT
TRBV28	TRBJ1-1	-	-	CASGHGTSRTEAFF	TGTGCCAGCGGCCATGGGACATCGAGGACTGAAGCTTTCTTT
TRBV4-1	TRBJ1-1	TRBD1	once	CASSQESGGTANTEAFF	TGCGCCAGCAGCCAAGAATCTGGCGGGACAGCGAACACTGAAGCTTTCTTT
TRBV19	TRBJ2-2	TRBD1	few	CASIGTGNTGELFF	TGTGCCAGTATCGGGACAGGGAACACCGGGGAGCTGTTTTTT
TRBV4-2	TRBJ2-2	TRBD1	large	CASRRGQGLGGELFF	TGTGCCAGCAGACGGGGACAGGGGTTAGGCGGGGAGCTGTTTTTT
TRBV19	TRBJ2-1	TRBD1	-	CASSNDRAYEQFF	TGTGCCAGTAGTAATGACAGGGCCTATGAGCAGTTCTTC
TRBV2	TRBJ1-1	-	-	CASSPTRIEAFF	TGTGCCAGCAGCCCTACAAGAATTGAAGCTTTCTTT
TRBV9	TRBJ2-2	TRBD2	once	CASSVVAGGPGELFF	TGTGCCAGCAGCGTAGTGGCGGGGGGTCCCGGGGAGCTGTTTTTT
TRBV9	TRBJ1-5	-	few	CASSPRVGEGQPQHF	TGTGCCAGCAGCCCCAGAGTAGGGGAAGGACAGCCCCAGCATTTT
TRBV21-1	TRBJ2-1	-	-	CASSTFPDITAYNEQFF	TGTGCCAGCAGCACGTTTCCGGACATCACCGCCTACAATGAGCAGTTCTTC
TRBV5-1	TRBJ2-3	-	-	CASSLELLSTDTQYF	TGCGCCAGCAGCTTGGAACTGCTTAGCACAGATACGCAGTATTTT
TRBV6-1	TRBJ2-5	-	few	CASSELQGLVLETQYF	TGTGCCAGCAGTGAACTACAGGGATTGGTCCTGGAGACCCAGTACTTC
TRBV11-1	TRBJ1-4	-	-	CASSRMGEKLFF	TGTGCCAGCAGCCGCATGGGGGAAAAACTGTTTTTT
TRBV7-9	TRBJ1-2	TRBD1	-	CASSLTGEGYTF	TGTGCCAGCAGCTTGACAGGGGAAGGCTACACCTTC
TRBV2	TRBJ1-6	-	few	CASRAGTANSPLHF	TGTGCCAGCAGGGCAGGGACCGCTAATTCACCCCTCCACTTT
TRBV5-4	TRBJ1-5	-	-	CASSLAPGPGQPQHF	TGTGCCAGCAGCTTGGCTCCGGGGCCGGGTCAGCCCCAGCATTTT
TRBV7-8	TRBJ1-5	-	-	CASSSDGRGNQPQHF	TGTGCCAGCAGCTCCGACGGCAGGGGTAATCAGCCCCAGCATTTT
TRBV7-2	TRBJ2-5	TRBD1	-	CASSIAGTGDETQYF	TGTGCCAGCAGCATCGCCGGGACAGGGGACGAGACCCAGTACTTC
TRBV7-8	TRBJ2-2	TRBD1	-	CASRTRPGQGAGELFF	TGTGCCAGCAGAACCCGTCCGGGACAGGGGGCCGGGGAGCTGTTTTTT
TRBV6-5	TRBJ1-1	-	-	CASSSQGAQATEAFF	TGTGCCAGCAGTTCACAGGGAGCGCAGGCCACTGAAGCTTTCTTT